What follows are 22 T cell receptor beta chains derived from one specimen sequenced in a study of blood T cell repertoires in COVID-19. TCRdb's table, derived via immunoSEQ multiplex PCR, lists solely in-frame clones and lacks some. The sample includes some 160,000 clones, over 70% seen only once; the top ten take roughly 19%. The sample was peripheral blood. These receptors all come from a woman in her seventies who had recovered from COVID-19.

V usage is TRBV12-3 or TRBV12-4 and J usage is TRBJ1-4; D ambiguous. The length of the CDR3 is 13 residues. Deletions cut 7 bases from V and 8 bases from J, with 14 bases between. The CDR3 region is CASTGAAREKLFF. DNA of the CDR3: TGTGCCAGCACGGGTGCCGCCCGGGAAAAACTGTTTTTT.

The CDR3 loop reads CASSESTGPLRYNEQFF. CDR3 in DNA: TGTGCCAGCAGTGAGTCCACAGGACCACTTCGTTACAATGAGCAGTTCTTC. The rearrangement uses TRBV6-4 and TRBJ2-1, with a possible D match to TRBD1 (5 bases). This CDR3 is 17 amino acids long. V lost 3 bases and J 4 bases, leaving 19 bases between the germline ends. Germline V gene lookup returns CDR1 MRHNA and CDR2 SNTAGT.

The DNA of the CDR3 is TGCGCCAGCAGTGCTTACGGGACTGGCAGCACAGATACGCAGTATTTT. This encodes CASSAYGTGSTDTQYF. The genes are TRBV10-1 and TRBJ2-3, with D possibly TRBD2 on 6 matching bases. V dropped 4 bases and J dropped 0 bases, with 14 bases sitting between them. CDR1 and CDR2 from the germline V gene are WNHNN and SYGVQD (reference sequence). The CDR3 runs to 16 residues.

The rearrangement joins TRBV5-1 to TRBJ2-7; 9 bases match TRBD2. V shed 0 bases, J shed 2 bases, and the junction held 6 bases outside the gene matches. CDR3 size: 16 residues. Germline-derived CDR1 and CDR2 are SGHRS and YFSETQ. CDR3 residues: CASSLGVAGATYEQYF. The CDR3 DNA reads TGCGCCAGCAGCTTGGGGGTAGCGGGGGCCACCTACGAGCAGTACTTC.

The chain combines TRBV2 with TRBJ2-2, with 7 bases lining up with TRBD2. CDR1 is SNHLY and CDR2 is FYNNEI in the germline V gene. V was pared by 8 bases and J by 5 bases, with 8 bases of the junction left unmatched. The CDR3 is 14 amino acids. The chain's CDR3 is CASQGGSGTGELFF. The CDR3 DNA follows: TGTGCCAGCCAAGGCGGGAGCGGAACCGGGGAGCTGTTTTTT.

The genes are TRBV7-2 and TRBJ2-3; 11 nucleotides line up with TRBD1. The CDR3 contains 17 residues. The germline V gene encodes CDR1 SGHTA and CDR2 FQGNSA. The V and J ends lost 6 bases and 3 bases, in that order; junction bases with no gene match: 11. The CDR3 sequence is CASSPGRGQGGTDTQYF. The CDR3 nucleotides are TGTGCCAGCAGTCCGGGTCGGGGACAGGGGGGGACAGATACGCAGTATTTT.

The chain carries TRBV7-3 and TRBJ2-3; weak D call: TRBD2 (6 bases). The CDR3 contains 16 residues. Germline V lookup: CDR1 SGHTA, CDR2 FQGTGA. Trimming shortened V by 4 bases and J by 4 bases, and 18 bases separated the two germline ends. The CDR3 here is CASSSGSGPGADTQYF. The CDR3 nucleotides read TGTGCCAGCAGCTCGGGGAGCGGCCCGGGGGCAGATACGCAGTATTTT. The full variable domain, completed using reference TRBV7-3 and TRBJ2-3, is GAGVSQTPSNKVTEKGKYVELRCDPISGHTALYWYRQSLGQGPEFLIYFQGTGAADDSGLPNDRFFAVRPEGSVSTLKIQRTERGDSAVYLCASSSGSGPGADTQYFGPGTRLTVL.

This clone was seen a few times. The CDR3 region is CASSQAGGAYNEQFF. CDR3 DNA: TGTGCCAGCTCACAGGCGGGAGGAGCCTACAATGAGCAGTTCTTC. The gene calls are TRBV18 and TRBJ2-1; TRBD2 aligns across 8 bases. V was clipped by 4 bases and J by 2 bases; unmatched bases: 4. The CDR3 covers 15 residues. Germline values: CDR1 KGHSH, CDR2 LQKENI.

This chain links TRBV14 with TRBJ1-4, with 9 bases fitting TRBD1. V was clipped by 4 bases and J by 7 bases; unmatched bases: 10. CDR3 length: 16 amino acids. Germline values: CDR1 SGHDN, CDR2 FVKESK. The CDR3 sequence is CASSPTRTGVAEKLFF. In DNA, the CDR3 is TGTGCCAGCAGCCCTACCCGGACAGGGGTGGCTGAAAAACTGTTTTTT.

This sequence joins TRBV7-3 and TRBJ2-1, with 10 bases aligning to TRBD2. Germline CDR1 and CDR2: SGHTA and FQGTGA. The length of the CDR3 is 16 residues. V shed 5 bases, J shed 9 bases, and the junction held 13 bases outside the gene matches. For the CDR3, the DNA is TGTGCCAGCAGCGACCAGCGGGGGGGCCCTTTCAGTGAGCAGTTCTTC. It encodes CASSDQRGGPFSEQFF.

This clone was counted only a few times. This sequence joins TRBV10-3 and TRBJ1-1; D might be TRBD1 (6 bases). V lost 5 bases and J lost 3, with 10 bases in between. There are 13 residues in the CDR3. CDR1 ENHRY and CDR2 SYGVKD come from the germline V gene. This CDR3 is CAISPTGHTEAFF. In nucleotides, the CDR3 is TGTGCCATCAGTCCGACAGGACACACTGAAGCTTTCTTT.

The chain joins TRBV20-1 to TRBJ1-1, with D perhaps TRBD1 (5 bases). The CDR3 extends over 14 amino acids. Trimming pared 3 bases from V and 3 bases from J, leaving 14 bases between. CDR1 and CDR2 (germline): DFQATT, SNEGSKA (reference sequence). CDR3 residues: CSASGGEVDTEAFF. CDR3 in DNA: TGCAGTGCTAGTGGGGGGGAGGTCGACACTGAAGCTTTCTTT.

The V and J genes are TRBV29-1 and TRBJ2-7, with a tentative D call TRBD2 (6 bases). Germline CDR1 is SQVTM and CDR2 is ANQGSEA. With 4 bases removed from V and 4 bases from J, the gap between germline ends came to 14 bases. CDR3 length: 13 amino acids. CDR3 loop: CSVVVAGLYEQYF. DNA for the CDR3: TGCAGCGTTGTGGTTGCGGGGTTATACGAGCAGTACTTC.

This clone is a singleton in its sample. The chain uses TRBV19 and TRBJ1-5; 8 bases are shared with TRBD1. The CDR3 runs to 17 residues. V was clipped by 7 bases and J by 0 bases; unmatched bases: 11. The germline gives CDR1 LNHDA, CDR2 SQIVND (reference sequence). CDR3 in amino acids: CASNGGTGEGSNQPQHF. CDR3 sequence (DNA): TGTGCCAGTAACGGGGGGACAGGCGAGGGTAGCAATCAGCCCCAGCATTTT.

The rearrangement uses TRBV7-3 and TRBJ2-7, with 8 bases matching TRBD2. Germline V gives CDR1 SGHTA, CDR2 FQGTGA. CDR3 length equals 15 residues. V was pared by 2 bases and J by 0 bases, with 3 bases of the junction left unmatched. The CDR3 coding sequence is TGTGCCAGCAGCTTACAAAGCGGGAGCTCCTACGAGCAGTACTTC. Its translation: CASSLQSGSSYEQYF.

The CDR3 DNA sequence: TGTGCCAGCAGTGAAGCGGGGGCCGGCCGGCATTTT. Amino acids: CASSEAGAGRHF. This sequence joins TRBV2 and TRBJ1-5; weak D call: TRBD1 (6 bases). Looked up from germline, CDR1 is SNHLY and CDR2 is FYNNEI. V shed 0 bases and J shed 15 bases, with 12 bases lying between them. This CDR3 contains 12 residues.

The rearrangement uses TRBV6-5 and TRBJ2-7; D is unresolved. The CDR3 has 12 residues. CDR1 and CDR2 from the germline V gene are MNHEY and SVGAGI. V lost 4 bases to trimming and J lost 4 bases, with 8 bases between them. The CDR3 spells CASSSLSYEQYF. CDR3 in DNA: TGTGCCAGCAGTTCCCTCTCGTACGAGCAGTACTTC.

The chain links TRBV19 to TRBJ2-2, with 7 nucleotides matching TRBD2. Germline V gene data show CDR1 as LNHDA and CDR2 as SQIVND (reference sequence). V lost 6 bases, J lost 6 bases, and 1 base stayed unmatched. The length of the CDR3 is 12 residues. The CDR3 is CASSREAGELFF. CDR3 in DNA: TGTGCCAGTAGCCGGGAGGCCGGGGAGCTGTTTTTT.

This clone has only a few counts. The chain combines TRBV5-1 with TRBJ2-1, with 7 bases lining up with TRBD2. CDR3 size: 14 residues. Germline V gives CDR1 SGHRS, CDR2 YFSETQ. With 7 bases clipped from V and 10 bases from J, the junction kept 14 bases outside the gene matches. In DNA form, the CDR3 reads TGCGCCAGCGGCAATCTAGCGGCGTCTCAGGAGCAGTTCTTC. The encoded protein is CASGNLAASQEQFF.

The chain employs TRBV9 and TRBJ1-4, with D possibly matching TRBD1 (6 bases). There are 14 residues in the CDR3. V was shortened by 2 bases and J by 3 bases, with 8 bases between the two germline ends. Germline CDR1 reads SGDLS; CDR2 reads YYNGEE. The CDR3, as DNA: TGTGCCAGCAGCGTGGGGGGGCCTAATGAAAAACTGTTTTTT. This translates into CASSVGGPNEKLFF.

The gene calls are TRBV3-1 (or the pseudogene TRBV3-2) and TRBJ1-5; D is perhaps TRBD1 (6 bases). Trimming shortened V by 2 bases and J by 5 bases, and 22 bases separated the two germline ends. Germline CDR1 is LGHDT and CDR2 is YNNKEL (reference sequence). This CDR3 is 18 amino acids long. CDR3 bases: TGTGCCAGCAGCCAATGGCACCCGGGGCAGGGGTGGGATCAGCCCCAGCATTTT. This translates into CASSQWHPGQGWDQPQHF.

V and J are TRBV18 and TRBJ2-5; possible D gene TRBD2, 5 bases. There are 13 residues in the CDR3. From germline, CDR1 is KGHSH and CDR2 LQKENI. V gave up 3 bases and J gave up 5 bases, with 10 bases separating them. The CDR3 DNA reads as TGTGCCAGCTCACCTGCGGGTCTGGAGACCCAGTACTTC. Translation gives CASSPAGLETQYF.